This T cell receptor (beta chain) is drawn from a study of human T cells and chemical hapten exposure. The wider study: Upper inner arm skin measuring approximately 2 cm by approximately 2 cm received 2% DPC for sensitization. Patch tests delivered 0.01% DPC to the upper back and were evaluated at 6 days. Alopecia areata, totalis or universalis affected patients who were mostly female.

V lost 4 bases and J lost 3, with 9 bases in between. CDR3 length equals 13 residues. From germline, CDR1 is MDHEN and CDR2 SYDVKM. The time point: patch test 2, 6 weeks after DPC sensitization. Treatment of the sample: therapeutic diphenylcyclopropenone sensitization with weekly scalp DPC. Study-level points and caveats: Versus controls, significantly more large CDR3 similarity clusters arose from expanded TCRs.

This clonotype was found many times. Its antigen is undetermined. TCRdb reprocessed the RACE reads with MiXCR, giving one entry per CDR3 protein. The sample holds about 140,000 distinct CDR3 sequences, approximately 12% seen once. This specimen was whole blood, taken in connection with sensitization to the hapten diphenylcyclopropenone (DPC). The origin of this receptor is a woman aged 45 to 65 with alopecia areata. Some clones in this sample may be carry-over from other donors' samples. V is TRBV28 and J is TRBJ1-1; D remains unclear. The CDR3 DNA reads TGTGCCAGCAGTTCCCGGATGGACACTGAAGCTTTCTTT. Its translation: CASSSRMDTEAFF.